The clone carrying this T cell receptor (beta chain) came up a few times. This sample is drawn from a study of low-dose radiotherapy and immunotherapy resistance in tumors. Whole-study context: For Cohort 1, fractions of 0.5 Gy were given every 2 weeks, reaching 6.5 Gy overall. Aspirin was administered orally at 300 mg daily for four cycles, commencing on cycle 1 day 1.

This CDR3 region has 15 residues. The V segment lost 8 bases and the J segment 0 bases; nucleotides outside the gene matches: 8. TRAV and TRBV primers primed cDNA for both TCRalpha and TCRbeta. Both a constant-region primer and a V-primer adapter served to amplify TCRs across around 20 PCR cycles. TCRdb fed the reads into MiXCR, producing one record per CDR3 protein. The sample consists of roughly 15,000 distinct CDR3 sequences, about 77% of them appearing once. The study gave donors nivolumab, ipilimumab, aspirin, low-dose cyclophosphamide and low-dose radiotherapy. All eligible patients presented with advanced solid tumors that contained no tumor-infiltrating lymphocytes.

The chain carries TRBV5-3 and TRBJ2-1; 7 bases match TRBD1. TRBV5-3 carries the ORF label, with uncertain function. This receptor was identified in a human donor with advanced metastatic prostate, ovarian, gallbladder or colorectal cancer (not recorded which). This table probably holds off-target reads from a library built for another chain. CDR3 residues: CASSPRDSSYNEQFF. The CDR3 DNA follows: TGTGCCAGCAGCCCCCGGGACAGCTCCTACAATGAGCAGTTCTTC.